This T cell receptor beta chain appears in the sequencing data of a study of blood T cell repertoires in COVID-19. Trimming removed 3 bases from V and 9 bases from J, with 21 bases in between. Germline assignment: CDR1 LNHNV and CDR2 YYDKDF (reference sequence). The CDR3 contains 16 residues. The assay was immunoSEQ multiplex PCR, and TCRdb's table has in-frame clones only and misses some. This sample has about 90,000 clones, with 75% to 95% found just once. The sequence was obtained from a man over 45 with acute or convalescent COVID-19. The chain carries TRBV15 and TRBJ2-1; tentatively, D is TRBD2 (6 bases). The sample was peripheral blood. CDR3 DNA: TGTGCCACCAGCAGGGCGGCGGGAAGGCTCATGGTTGAGCAGTTCTTC. Amino acids: CATSRAAGRLMVEQFF.